Listed below are T cell receptor beta chains from one sample, sequenced in a study of T and B cells in COVID-19 patients. TCRdb fed the multiplex PCR reads into MiXCR, producing one record per CDR3 protein. The sample records approximately 14,000 distinct CDR3 sequences, roughly 26% being singletons. Sequenced input: blood. The receptors here all came from a human donor who had recovered from COVID-19. Each CDR3 is given with its conserved first and last residue. The order of the fields is D gene, CDR3 length, J gene, clone size, V gene, CDR3 protein, CDR3 DNA. D genes are given only for firm matches. The size of a clone is reported for some rows only, either as once, few or many, or as a class for expanded clones.

D: -; length: 15; J: TRBJ2-2; size: medium-sized; V: TRBV6-5; CDR3: CASSRNRGETGELFF; DNA: TGTGCCAGCAGCCGCAATCGGGGTGAGACCGGGGAGCTGTTTTTT
D: -; length: 12; J: TRBJ1-6; size: medium-sized; V: TRBV19; CDR3: CASSEINSPLHF; DNA: TGTGCCAGTAGTGAGATTAATTCACCCCTCCACTTT
D: TRBD1; length: 15; J: TRBJ2-7; size: -; V: TRBV29-1; CDR3: CSVDSGQGALYEQYF; DNA: TGCAGCGTTGATTCGGGACAGGGGGCGCTTTACGAGCAGTACTTC
D: -; length: 13; J: TRBJ1-2; size: -; V: TRBV6-1; CDR3: CASSAGANYGYTF; DNA: TGTGCCAGCAGTGCCGGAGCTAACTATGGCTACACCTTC
D: TRBD2; length: 15; J: TRBJ2-1; size: many; V: TRBV12-3/TRBV12-4; CDR3: CASSFWREDDNEQFF; DNA: TGTGCCAGCAGTTTTTGGCGGGAGGACGACAATGAGCAGTTCTTC
D: TRBD2; length: 16; J: TRBJ2-2; size: -; V: TRBV12-3/TRBV12-4; CDR3: CASGGGGLAGTGELFF; DNA: TGTGCCAGCGGGGGAGGGGGTTTAGCGGGAACCGGGGAGCTGTTTTTT
D: TRBD1; length: 14; J: TRBJ2-7; size: many; V: TRBV6-1; CDR3: CASSHLTGMGEQYF; DNA: TGTGCCAGCAGCCATCTGACAGGGATGGGAGAGCAGTACTTC
D: -; length: 12; J: TRBJ1-5; size: -; V: TRBV6-2/TRBV6-3; CDR3: CASSQPLQPQHF; DNA: TGTGCCAGCAGCCAACCGCTGCAGCCCCAGCATTTT
D: -; length: 16; J: TRBJ1-2; size: -; V: TRBV6-1; CDR3: CASSEGALGVNYGYTF; DNA: TGTGCCAGCAGTGAAGGAGCCCTAGGGGTTAACTATGGCTACACCTTC
D: TRBD1; length: 15; J: TRBJ1-5; size: few; V: TRBV27; CDR3: CASSSRGHSNQPQHF; DNA: TGTGCCAGCAGCTCCAGGGGGCATAGCAATCAGCCCCAGCATTTT